The T cell receptor (beta chain) under discussion was sequenced for a study of CD8+CD57+ T cells in acquired aplastic anemia. Study-wide background: CD4+ and CD8+ cells, once sorted, gave DNA averaging about 3 ug.

Before being chosen for sequencing, patients had shown CD8+CD57+ cell expansion by flow cytometry. The patients all had a severe acquired aplastic anemia diagnosis. This clonotype was counted only a few times. What it recognizes is unknown. For CDR3 and TCR beta VDJ profiling, genomic DNA was the template used. TCRdb independently ran MiXCR on the reads; one entry per CDR3 protein. Counted here are about 200,000 distinct CDR3 sequences, almost 50% occurring once; the ten biggest clones make up approximately 20%. Overall study findings and caveats: About 28 sequences, all CD8+ CDR3, were shared between patients and controls. The CD8+ Simpson's diversity of patients and controls was not significantly different.

The sequence was obtained from a human donor with aplastic anemia. What was sequenced was sorted CD4+, CD8+, or CD8+CD57+ T cells (not recorded which) from PBMCs.

CDR3 in amino acids: CATGKIAEQFF. CDR3 DNA: TGTGCCACCGGAAAGATAGCCGAGCAGTTCTTC. The chain has TRBV28 and TRBJ2-1; unclear D gene. The V gene's germline CDR1 is MDHEN and CDR2 SYDVKM. V lost 10 bases, J lost 10 bases, and 14 bases lay in between. The CDR3 has 11 residues.